Listed below are T cell receptor beta chains from one sample, sequenced in a study of blood T cell repertoires in COVID-19. TCRdb's copy holds only in-frame clones and misses some; the assay was immunoSEQ multiplex PCR. The sample holds fewer than 150,000 clones, more than 70% seen once. The sequencing sample was made of peripheral blood. All receptors come from a middle-aged man with active or convalescent COVID-19. The CDR3 runs from the conserved cysteine through the conserved F or W. D genes are given only for firm matches. A clone size is listed for some rows: how often the clone was seen (once, few, many), or a class if it is expanded.

v_call,clone_size,j_call,d_call,cdr3_aa,cdr3_nt
TRBV19,-,TRBJ2-6,-,CASSFRGAGANVLTF,TGTGCCAGTAGTTTCCGGGGTGCCGGGGCCAACGTCCTGACTTTC
TRBV6-5,-,TRBJ2-3,-,CASSYSSADTQYF,TGTGCCAGCAGTTATTCTAGCGCAGATACGCAGTATTTT
TRBV18,-,TRBJ1-6,-,CASSRVGLADNSPLHF,TGTGCCAGCTCACGGGTGGGGCTCGCGGATAATTCACCCCTCCACTTT
TRBV27,-,TRBJ2-1,TRBD2,CASSLSGTSGRRNNEQFF,TGTGCCAGCAGTTTATCAGGGACTAGCGGGAGGAGGAACAATGAGCAGTTCTTC
TRBV28,-,TRBJ1-2,-,CASSLTGNYGYTF,TGTGCCAGCAGTCTGACAGGCAACTATGGCTACACCTTC
TRBV24-1,-,TRBJ1-2,TRBD1,CATSARGQGNTNYGYTF,TGTGCCACCAGTGCCCGGGGACAGGGGAATACCAACTATGGCTACACCTTC
TRBV6-1,few,TRBJ1-4,-,CASSEMVRGGDEKLFF,TGTGCCAGCAGTGAGATGGTCAGGGGAGGGGATGAAAAACTGTTTTTT
TRBV3-1/TRBV3-2,-,TRBJ2-5,-,CASSLGLVETQYF,TGTGCCAGCAGCCTTGGACTTGTTGAGACCCAGTACTTC
TRBV19,-,TRBJ2-4,-,CASQRQDDIQYF,TGTGCCAGCCAAAGACAGGACGACATTCAGTACTTC
TRBV13,-,TRBJ2-1,TRBD2,CASRTSGSHEQFF,TGTGCCAGCCGGACTAGCGGGAGCCATGAGCAGTTCTTC
TRBV4-1,-,TRBJ2-7,-,CASSQAQGPTYEQYF,TGCGCCAGCAGCCAAGCCCAGGGGCCAACCTACGAGCAGTACTTC
TRBV7-9,-,TRBJ2-6,TRBD1,CASSFSGQARDGANVLTF,TGTGCCAGCAGCTTCTCCGGACAGGCCCGGGATGGGGCCAACGTCCTGACTTTC
TRBV5-1,-,TRBJ2-3,TRBD2,CASSPLSLAVMKDTQYF,TGCGCCAGCAGCCCGTTAAGTCTAGCGGTAATGAAAGATACGCAGTATTTT
TRBV6-1,-,TRBJ2-7,TRBD1,CASSEFGTGFYEQYF,TGTGCCAGCAGTGAATTCGGGACAGGGTTCTACGAGCAGTACTTC
TRBV2,-,TRBJ1-4,-,CASSEVVLIGGSTNEKLFF,TGTGCCAGCAGTGAAGTTGTCCTTATTGGGGGGTCAACTAATGAAAAACTGTTTTTT
TRBV12-5,-,TRBJ1-1,TRBD1,CASGQGMNTEAFF,TGTGCTAGCGGACAGGGGATGAACACTGAAGCTTTCTTT
TRBV12-3/TRBV12-4,-,TRBJ1-2,-,CASRPSGAYGYTF,TGTGCCAGCCGCCCTTCAGGGGCCTATGGCTACACCTTC
TRBV28,-,TRBJ1-5,-,CASSAWQGSQPQHF,TGTGCCAGCAGTGCGTGGCAGGGCAGTCAGCCCCAGCATTTT
TRBV18,once,TRBJ1-4,-,CASSGGQRINEKLFF,TGTGCCAGCTCTGGCGGGCAGCGGATTAATGAAAAACTGTTTTTT
TRBV2,-,TRBJ2-7,TRBD1,CASSGGQGGSEQYF,TGTGCCAGCAGCGGGGGACAGGGTGGAAGCGAGCAGTACTTC
TRBV6-5,-,TRBJ1-5,-,CATTGSRQPQHF,TGTGCCACTACAGGGTCGCGGCAGCCCCAGCATTTT
TRBV19,once,TRBJ2-1,-,CASSIGFSNEQFF,TGTGCCAGTAGTATAGGGTTTAGCAATGAGCAGTTCTTC
TRBV6-5,-,TRBJ2-7,-,CASSYSHTSSYEQYF,TGTGCCAGCAGTTACTCGCACACTAGCTCCTACGAGCAGTACTTC
TRBV20-1,once,TRBJ2-7,-,CSASALYEQYF,TGCAGTGCTAGTGCCCTCTACGAGCAGTACTTC
TRBV5-4,-,TRBJ1-2,-,CASSSSYNYGYTF,TGTGCCAGCAGCTCGTCTTATAACTATGGCTACACCTTC
TRBV9,-,TRBJ2-3,TRBD2,CASSVAPAGVGDTQYF,TGTGCCAGCAGCGTGGCCCCAGCGGGAGTAGGAGATACGCAGTATTTT
TRBV2,-,TRBJ2-3,TRBD2,CASRQLAGEDTQYF,TGTGCCAGCAGACAACTAGCGGGAGAAGATACGCAGTATTTT
TRBV7-9,-,TRBJ1-6,-,CASSLVMSSYNSPLHF,TGTGCCAGCAGCTTAGTGATGAGCTCCTATAATTCACCCCTCCACTTT
TRBV7-9,few,TRBJ2-1,-,CASSLSLWANEQFF,TGTGCCAGCAGCTTAAGTCTCTGGGCCAATGAGCAGTTCTTC